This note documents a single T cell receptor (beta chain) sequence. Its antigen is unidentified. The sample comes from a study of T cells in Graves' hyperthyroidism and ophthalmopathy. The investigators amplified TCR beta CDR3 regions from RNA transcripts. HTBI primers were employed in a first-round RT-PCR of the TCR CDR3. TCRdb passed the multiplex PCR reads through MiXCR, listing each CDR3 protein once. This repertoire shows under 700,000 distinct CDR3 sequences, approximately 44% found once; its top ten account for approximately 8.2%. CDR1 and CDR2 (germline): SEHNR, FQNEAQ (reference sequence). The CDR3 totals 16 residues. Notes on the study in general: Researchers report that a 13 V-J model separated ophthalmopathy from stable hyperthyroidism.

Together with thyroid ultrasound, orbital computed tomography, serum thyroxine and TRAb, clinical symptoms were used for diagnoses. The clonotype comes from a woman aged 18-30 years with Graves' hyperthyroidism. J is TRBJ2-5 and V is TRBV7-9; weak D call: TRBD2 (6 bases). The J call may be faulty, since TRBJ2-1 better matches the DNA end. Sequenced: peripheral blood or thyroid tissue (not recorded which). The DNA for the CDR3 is TGTGCCAGCAGCTTAGCGCCGGGGGAGTGGGAAAGTGAGCAGTTCTTC. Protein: CASSLAPGEWESEQFF.